These T cell receptor beta chains were read from a single sample in a study of long-term antiretroviral therapy in people with HIV. TCRdb's table, derived via immunoSEQ multiplex PCR, lists solely in-frame clones and lacks some. The table lists 25,000 to 30,000 clones, almost 80% of them singletons, with over 8.5% in the top ten. The specimen comprised unsorted PBMCs, sampled 2.1 years after starting antiretroviral therapy. Receptors were obtained from a man aged 30 to 45 with HIV. The CDR3 runs from the conserved cysteine through the conserved F or W. The D gene is left open where the match is weak.

>TRBJ2-1|TRBV5-1|-
CASSLDRVYNEQFF
>TRBJ1-2|TRBV5-1|-
CASSLALARRNYGYTF
>TRBJ1-3|TRBV15|-
CATSLAGPGNTIYF
>TRBJ1-1|TRBV19|-
CASSPRLDTEAFF
>TRBJ1-5|TRBV4-1|-
CASSQEVEANQPQHF
>TRBJ2-7|TRBV14|-
CASSQVRLYEQYF
>TRBJ1-6|TRBV19|-
CASSTLGISSPLHF
>TRBJ2-2|TRBV6-5|-
CASSYSEGSSGELFF
>TRBJ1-6|TRBV5-4|-
CASSPGVANSPLHF
>TRBJ2-5|TRBV6-4|-
CASSPTGRETQYF
>TRBJ1-1|TRBV2|TRBD1
CASSGDREDAFF
>TRBJ1-5|TRBV28|-
CASSPEQGMRLNQPQHF
>TRBJ2-7|TRBV6-6|-
CASRYKGYEQYF
>TRBJ1-3|TRBV5-6|-
CASSPWGRGAPGNTIYF
>TRBJ2-3|TRBV6-6|TRBD1
CASRPDRGVTDTQYF
>TRBJ2-7|TRBV5-1|TRBD1
CASSLAPTGGSYEQYF
>TRBJ1-4|TRBV10-3|-
CAIKAYQGRKLFF
>TRBJ1-3|TRBV4-1|-
CASSQRGDSPSGNTIYF
>TRBJ2-1|TRBV6-5|TRBD1
CASSYRQGTHNEQFF
>TRBJ2-1|TRBV15|TRBD2
CATSSPGLAGGPGEFEQFF
>TRBJ1-4|TRBV4-1|TRBD1
CARVTTGAGTTNEKLFF
>TRBJ2-7|TRBV4-2|-
CASSQDGPSYEQYF
>TRBJ1-5|TRBV2|-
CASSAGVGNQPQHF